The 5 T cell receptor beta chains given below trace back to one sample, sequenced in a study of blood T cell repertoires in COVID-19. Using immunoSEQ multiplex PCR, the repertoire was profiled, and TCRdb retains in-frame clones only, with some absent. The table shows tens of thousands of clones, with around 80% occurring only once. The material sequenced was peripheral blood. The source is a human donor in a cohort sampled during active COVID-19.

The chain couples TRBV9 to TRBJ1-1; TRBD1 might be the D (6 bases). This CDR3 is built from 16 residues. Trimming took off 4 bases at V and 4 bases at J, with 20 bases between the two ends. The germline V gene encodes CDR1 SGDLS and CDR2 YYNGEE. The CDR3 reads CASSSEVGGGGTEAFF. CDR3 bases: TGTGCCAGCAGCTCCGAGGTGGGGGGCGGGGGCACTGAAGCTTTCTTT. Combining the CDR3 with reference TRBV9 and TRBJ1-1 gives the whole variable domain DSGVTQTPKHLITATGQRVTLRCSPRSGDLSVYWYQQSLDQGLQFLIQYYNGEERAKGNILERFSAQQFPDLHSELNLSSLELGDSALYFCASSSEVGGGGTEAFFGQGTRLTVV.

This chain links TRBV5-5 with TRBJ2-7; maybe TRBD1 (5 bases). V lost 0 bases and J 6 bases, leaving 10 bases between the germline ends. Germline CDR1 SGHKS, CDR2 YYEKEE (reference sequence). This CDR3 has 13 amino acids. CDR3 nucleotides: TGTGCCAGCAGCTTGGGGGGCTGGGGCGAGCAGTACTTC. Amino acid sequence: CASSLGGWGEQYF.

This clone was seen a few times. CDR3 DNA sequence: TGTGCCAGCAGTTTAGATAGAGAAGCTTTCTTT. Translated, it gives CASSLDREAFF. The J gene is TRBJ1-1, the V gene TRBV28; D ambiguous. The germline V gene has CDR1 MDHEN and CDR2 SYDVKM. The V end lost 2 bases, the J end lost 8 bases, and 6 bases lay between the germline ends. The CDR3 length is 11 residues.

V is TRBV30 and J is TRBJ1-3; the match to TRBD1 covers 7 bases. Unmatched junction bases numbered 0, after V lost 3 bases and J lost 4 bases. Germline CDR1 GTSNPN, CDR2 SVGIG (reference sequence). The CDR3 spans 12 residues. In nucleotides, the CDR3 is TGTGCCTGGAGGACAGGGGGAAACACCATATATTTT. It codes for CAWRTGGNTIYF.

This chain connects TRBV27 to TRBJ2-7; a possible D gene is TRBD2 (6 bases). From germline, CDR1 is MNHEY and CDR2 SMNVEV (reference sequence). The CDR3 runs to 15 residues. Trimming stripped 2 bases from V and 5 bases from J, with 16 bases between. CDR3 loop: CASSLLGPSGDEQYF. Written as DNA, the CDR3 is TGTGCCAGCAGTTTACTTGGCCCATCGGGGGACGAGCAGTACTTC.